Each of the 30 T cell receptor beta chains below was sequenced from the same sample in a study of cytomegalovirus exposure and HLA in healthy donors (dated by TCRdb to 2015 to 2018). The library was generated by the immunoSEQ multiplex PCR assay. For the multiplex PCR, a mixture combining 60 forward primers for TCR Vbeta segments and 13 reverse primers for TCR Jbeta segments was used. The clones in this table, taken by TCRdb from immuneACCESS, are in-frame only. Not every clone is retained; where verified, under half of the shortfall comes from an unresolved V gene, and the cause of the rest is unknown. Within this sample are roughly 65,000 clones, with about 82% of them counted one time only. The ten largest clones represent more than 4% of the sample. The sample taken for sequencing was PBMCs. The receptors were gathered from a woman aged 25 to 39 in good health and CMV-seronegative.

The gene calls are TRBV6-5 and TRBJ2-1, with a possible D match to TRBD2 (7 bases). The V gene's germline CDR1 is MNHEY and CDR2 SVGAGI. This CDR3 has 14 residues. V lost 5 bases, J lost 10 bases, and 18 bases lay in between. CDR3 loop: CASSRTGGQVEQFF. The CDR3 DNA sequence: TGTGCCAGCAGTAGGACGGGGGGCCAGGTGGAGCAGTTCTTC.

The chain combines TRBV5-1 with TRBJ1-1; TRBD1 aligns across 8 bases. The V gene's germline CDR1 is SGHRS and CDR2 YFSETQ. Trimming took 2 bases from V and 5 from J; bases not matched to a gene: 8. The CDR3 is 15 amino acids. CDR3 sequence reads: CASSFPAGGYTEAFF. The CDR3 region has the DNA TGCGCCAGCAGCTTCCCCGCAGGGGGCTATACTGAAGCTTTCTTT. The full variable domain, in which reference TRBV5-1 and TRBJ1-1 provide the parts outside the CDR3, is KAGVTQTPRYLIKTRGQQVTLSCSPISGHRSVSWYQQTPGQGLQFLFEYFSETQRNKGNFPGRFSGRQFSNSRSEMNVSTLELGDSALYLCASSFPAGGYTEAFFGQGTRLTVV.

This chain joins TRBV30 and TRBJ2-4; D is undetermined. CDR3 size: 15 residues. Germline V lookup: CDR1 GTSNPN, CDR2 SVGIG (reference sequence). Trimming left V 2 bases short and J 0 bases short, with 11 bases between. CDR3 sequence: CAWSPTSLAKNIQYF. The CDR3 bases are TGTGCCTGGAGTCCAACATCTCTAGCCAAAAACATTCAGTACTTC.

This clone was picked up one time. The chain uses TRBV30 and TRBJ2-7; TRBD1 matches 8 bases. Looked up from germline, CDR1 is GTSNPN and CDR2 is SVGIG (reference sequence). With V trimmed by 3 bases and J by 3 bases, 1 base remained unmatched. This CDR3 comprises 12 residues. CDR3 sequence reads: CAWRGQGYEQYF. The CDR3 DNA is TGTGCCTGGAGAGGACAGGGCTACGAGCAGTACTTC.

Note on this clone: Other DNA sequences in this specimen translate into the identical CDR3. This rearrangement joins TRBV30 to TRBJ1-5, with 9 bases that match TRBD1. The CDR3 runs to 14 residues. V lost 4 bases and J lost 7; bases outside the gene matches: 8. Germline V lookup: CDR1 GTSNPN, CDR2 SVGIG (reference sequence). CDR3 sequence: CAWTPGQGGQPQHF. CDR3 sequence (DNA): TGTGCCTGGACGCCGGGACAGGGAGGCCAGCCCCAGCATTTT.

The V call is TRBV30, the J call TRBJ1-4; D might be TRBD1 (6 bases). Germline-derived CDR1 and CDR2 are GTSNPN and SVGIG (reference sequence). There are 12 residues in the CDR3. The CDR3 here is CAWGPRNEKLFF. The CDR3 DNA reads TGTGCGTGGGGGCCCCGTAATGAAAAACTGTTTTTT. The full variable domain, rest sourced from reference TRBV30 and TRBJ1-4, is SQTIHQWPATLVQPVGSPLSLECTVEGTSNPNLYWYRQAAGRGLQLLFYSVGIGQISSEVPQNLSASRPQDRQFILSSKKLLLSDSGFYLCAWGPRNEKLFFGSGTQLSVL.

The chain recombines TRBV10-1 with TRBJ2-3; 14 nucleotides agree with TRBD2. The CDR3 consists of 14 residues. Germline V gives CDR1 WNHNN, CDR2 SYGVQD (reference sequence). V lost 6 bases to trimming and J lost 8 bases; unmatched junction nucleotides: 4. In nucleotides, the CDR3 is TGCGCCAGCAGCCAGACTAGCGGGAGGGGTACGCAGTATTTT. Translated, it gives CASSQTSGRGTQYF.

This clone was observed a single time. The rearrangement links TRBV5-1 to TRBJ1-1; weak D call: TRBD1 (5 bases). Germline V gene lookup returns CDR1 SGHRS and CDR2 YFSETQ. The CDR3 sequence is 16 residues long. Trimming removed 4 bases from V and 4 bases from J, with 20 bases in between. The CDR3 region is CASSLSADNYLTEAFF. CDR3 nucleotides: TGCGCCAGCAGCCTCTCGGCGGACAACTACCTCACTGAAGCTTTCTTT. Variable domain in full (rest from reference TRBV5-1 and TRBJ1-1): KAGVTQTPRYLIKTRGQQVTLSCSPISGHRSVSWYQQTPGQGLQFLFEYFSETQRNKGNFPGRFSGRQFSNSRSEMNVSTLELGDSALYLCASSLSADNYLTEAFFGQGTRLTVV.

This clone is a singleton in its sample. The rearrangement links TRBV9 to TRBJ2-7; no clear D. The V and J ends lost 0 bases and 2 bases respectively, with 12 bases between them. Germline CDR1 is SGDLS and CDR2 is YYNGEE. The CDR3 has 15 residues. The CDR3 region is CASSVAATTTYEQYF. CDR3 nucleotide sequence: TGTGCCAGCAGCGTAGCGGCTACCACTACCTACGAGCAGTACTTC.

The chain uses TRBV30 and TRBJ2-1, with D unresolved. V was clipped by 2 bases and J by 6 bases, with 14 bases between them. The germline gives CDR1 GTSNPN, CDR2 SVGIG (reference sequence). CDR3 size: 14 residues. The CDR3 spells CAWSRSHRTNEQFF. CDR3 coding DNA: TGTGCCTGGAGTCGGTCTCACCGAACCAATGAGCAGTTCTTC.

The gene calls are TRBV28 and TRBJ1-1, with 7 bases lining up with TRBD1. CDR3 size: 16 residues. Germline CDR1 and CDR2: MDHEN and SYDVKM. V shed 2 bases, J shed 1 base, and the junction held 7 bases outside the gene matches. The CDR3 loop reads CASSLGTTGTNTEAFF. DNA of the CDR3: TGTGCCAGCAGTTTAGGAACGACAGGGACGAACACTGAAGCTTTCTTT.

This clone showed up just a few times. For the CDR3, the DNA is TGTGCCTGGAGAGCAGGCTCCTACGAGCAGTACTTC. It is translated as CAWRAGSYEQYF. The rearrangement uses TRBV30 and TRBJ2-7; D is ambiguous. The V gene lost 3 bases and the J gene lost 0 bases, with 6 bases spanning the gap. Germline CDR1 reads GTSNPN; CDR2 reads SVGIG (reference sequence). There are 12 residues in the CDR3. Full variable domain (outside the CDR3, taken from reference TRBV30 and TRBJ2-7): SQTIHQWPATLVQPVGSPLSLECTVEGTSNPNLYWYRQAAGRGLQLLFYSVGIGQISSEVPQNLSASRPQDRQFILSSKKLLLSDSGFYLCAWRAGSYEQYFGPGTRLTVT.

The genes are TRBV7-9 and TRBJ1-1, with 7 bases identical to TRBD1. Germline trimming cut 2 bases from V and 3 bases from J; bases unmatched to any gene: 3. Looked up from germline, CDR1 is SEHNR and CDR2 is FQNEAQ (reference sequence). The CDR3 sequence is 14 residues long. The CDR3 reads CASSLRTGYTEAFF. The CDR3, as DNA: TGTGCCAGCAGCTTAAGGACAGGATACACTGAAGCTTTCTTT.

This sequence joins TRBV5-8 and TRBJ1-2; possibly TRBD1 for D (5 bases). Germline CDR1 is SGHTS and CDR2 is YDEGEE. CDR3 length: 16 amino acids. The V end was cut by 4 bases, the J end by 0 bases, with 16 bases between. The CDR3 region is CASSAHRTLTNYGYTF. DNA for the CDR3: TGTGCCAGCAGCGCGCATCGGACACTTACTAACTATGGCTACACCTTC.

The table lists this clone with a count of one. The chain uses TRBV6-5 and TRBJ2-1, with D possibly TRBD2 on 5 matching bases. V was clipped by 4 bases and J by 7 bases, with 17 bases between them. The V gene's germline CDR1 is MNHEY and CDR2 SVGAGI. The CDR3 runs to 15 residues. The CDR3 DNA is TGTGCCAGCAGTTCTCGCGAGGACTCCCGAAATGAGCAGTTCTTC. Translated, it gives CASSSREDSRNEQFF.

This rearrangement joins TRBV4-1 to TRBJ2-5, with 9 bases lining up with TRBD2. CDR1 is MGHRA and CDR2 is YSYEKL in the germline V gene. The CDR3 totals 16 residues. Trimming removed 5 bases from V and 1 base from J; junction bases left unmatched: 8. The CDR3 reads CASSSVPGLAQETQYF. CDR3 nucleotides: TGCGCCAGCAGCTCTGTTCCGGGACTAGCCCAAGAGACCCAGTACTTC.

The rearrangement uses TRBV4-1 and TRBJ1-3; perhaps TRBD1 as D (6 bases). Germline loops: CDR1 MGHRA, CDR2 YSYEKL. The CDR3 runs to 17 residues. V lost 4 bases, J lost 0 bases, and 16 bases lay in between. The CDR3 loop reads CASSRQGMVLSGNTIYF. CDR3 DNA: TGCGCCAGCAGCCGGCAGGGGATGGTCCTCTCTGGAAACACCATATATTTT.

This chain connects TRBV4-3 to TRBJ2-1, with 7 nucleotides matching TRBD1. The CDR3 totals 16 residues. Germline V gene sequence: CDR1 LGHNA, CDR2 YSLEER. With 1 base clipped from V and 6 bases from J, the junction kept 9 bases outside the gene matches. Here the CDR3 reads CASSQVLTGAGNEQFF. The CDR3 DNA reads TGCGCCAGCAGCCAAGTGTTAACAGGGGCGGGCAATGAGCAGTTCTTC.

This rearrangement joins TRBV6-5 to TRBJ2-5; D is perhaps TRBD2 (5 bases). This CDR3 is built from 11 residues. Deletions cut 5 bases from V and 5 bases from J, with 6 bases between. Germline V gene data show CDR1 as MNHEY and CDR2 as SVGAGI. This chain's CDR3 is CASSRGETQYF. CDR3 sequence (DNA): TGTGCCAGCAGTCGAGGGGAGACCCAGTACTTC.

This clone was counted once. The chain combines TRBV25-1 with TRBJ2-5; D is perhaps TRBD2 (5 bases). The CDR3 has 13 amino acids. Germline V CDR1 and CDR2: MGHDK, SYGVNS. V lost 9 bases and J lost 4, with 15 bases in between. The CDR3: CARPIYGRETQYF. The CDR3, as DNA: TGTGCCAGACCTATTTATGGGAGAGAGACCCAGTACTTC.

The rearrangement joins TRBV7-2 to TRBJ1-1; D unresolved. CDR3 length: 12 residues. Germline V gene data show CDR1 as SGHTA and CDR2 as FQGNSA. V was pared by 6 bases and J by 5 bases, with 10 bases between. The CDR3 here is CASRIWPTEAFF. The CDR3 coding sequence is TGTGCCAGCAGGATATGGCCAACTGAAGCTTTCTTT.

V is TRBV5-1 and J is TRBJ2-7; perhaps TRBD1 as D (8 bases). CDR1 is SGHRS and CDR2 is YFSETQ in the germline V gene. This CDR3 comprises 12 residues. Trimming left V 4 bases short and J 8 bases short, with 13 bases between. The CDR3 sequence: CASSRGDRKQYF. CDR3 nucleotide sequence: TGCGCCAGCAGCCGGGGGGACAGGAAGCAGTACTTC.

V usage is TRBV7-2 and J usage is TRBJ2-1; weak D call: TRBD1 (5 bases). Trimming stripped 1 base from V and 9 bases from J, with 7 bases between. Germline assignment: CDR1 SGHTA and CDR2 FQGNSA. The CDR3 totals 12 residues. CDR3 sequence (DNA): TGTGCCAGCAGCTTAGTAACAGGTGAGCAGTTCTTC. Translation gives CASSLVTGEQFF.

The J gene is TRBJ2-2, the V gene TRBV30; no definite D call. The V and J ends lost 1 base and 5 bases respectively, with 8 bases between them. This CDR3 spans 13 amino acids. Germline CDR1 GTSNPN, CDR2 SVGIG (reference sequence). CDR3 amino acids: CAWSATVTGELFF. The CDR3 nucleotides are TGTGCCTGGAGTGCCACGGTTACCGGGGAGCTGTTTTTT.

This clone has only one observation. The gene calls are TRBV6-6 and TRBJ1-2, with 7 bases lining up with TRBD1. The CDR3 contains 13 residues. V lost 6 bases and J lost 4; bases outside the gene matches: 5. CDR1 and CDR2 (germline): MNHNY, SVGAGI (reference sequence). CDR3 region: CASRRDSTYGYTF. Here the CDR3 DNA reads TGTGCCAGCAGGCGGGACAGTACCTATGGCTACACCTTC.

The rearrangement links TRBV7-2 to TRBJ2-2; 7 bases fit TRBD2. The germline CDR1 and CDR2 sequences are SGHTA and FQGNSA. V trimming: 3 bases; J trimming: 5 bases; junction bases outside the gene matches: 3. The length of the CDR3 is 14 residues. CDR3 nucleotide sequence: TGTGCCAGCAGCTTCGAAGCGGGAACCGGGGAGCTGTTTTTT. Its protein is CASSFEAGTGELFF.

The chain combines TRBV28 with TRBJ1-6; TRBD1 matches at 7 bases. The CDR3 length is 14 residues. V trimming: 7 bases; J trimming: 3 bases; junction bases outside the gene matches: 3. The germline CDR1 and CDR2 sequences are MDHEN and SYDVKM. The CDR3: CASTAGGYNSPLHF. The DNA of the CDR3 is TGTGCCAGCACCGCAGGGGGCTATAATTCACCCCTCCACTTT.

The genes are TRBV5-4 and TRBJ2-7; unclear D gene. V was clipped by 0 bases and J by 0 bases, with 10 bases between them. The germline gives CDR1 SGHNT, CDR2 YYREEE (reference sequence). The CDR3 is 15 amino acids. The CDR3 loop is CASSLGALSSYEQYF. In DNA form, the CDR3 reads TGTGCCAGCAGCTTGGGAGCGCTCAGCTCCTACGAGCAGTACTTC.

This clone has more than one count but fewer than ten. The rearrangement links TRBV29-1 to TRBJ1-3; D unclear. Germline CDR1 SQVTM, CDR2 ANQGSEA. CDR3 length equals 12 residues. V gave up 2 bases and J gave up 2 bases, with 4 bases separating them. DNA for the CDR3: TGCAGCGTTGAAACACCTGGAAACACCATATATTTT. This gives the protein CSVETPGNTIYF.

V gene TRBV9 combines with J gene TRBJ1-5; TRBD1 matches 7 bases. The CDR3 contains 16 residues. Germline V lookup: CDR1 SGDLS, CDR2 YYNGEE. Trimming removed 0 bases from V and 4 bases from J; junction bases left unmatched: 7. Written as DNA, the CDR3 is TGTGCCAGCAGCGTAGATGGGACAGTGGGGAATCAGCCCCAGCATTTT. Its protein product is CASSVDGTVGNQPQHF.